This T cell receptor (beta chain) was captured by sequencing in a study of T cell responses to AZD1222 COVID-19 vaccine. The wider study: Second-dose recipients at about 4 or about 12 weeks were treated as one pooled group. Broader study findings: Breadth and depth of Spike-specific TCRs rose after two AZD1222 doses. AZD1222 recipients seropositive at baseline numbered only six or seven.

The sample holds one count of this clone. Its antigen remains unknown. This CDR3 spans 14 amino acids. Trimming cost V 2 bases and J 5 bases, with 12 bases left between them. The germline V gene encodes CDR1 SGHAT and CDR2 FQDESV (reference sequence). TCRdb's copy holds only in-frame clones and misses some; the assay was immunoSEQ multiplex PCR. The sample yields about 120,000 clones, approximately 87% seen once. The sample in question was peripheral blood, obtained on day 0 of AZD1222 vaccination. The rearrangement joins TRBV11-1 to TRBJ2-5, with D possibly matching TRBD1 (7 bases). The TCR was taken from an adult in good health. CDR3 residues: CASSLQGGGETQYF. CDR3 nucleotide sequence: TGTGCCAGCAGCTTACAGGGGGGCGGGGAGACCCAGTACTTC.